This T cell receptor beta chain was recovered during a study of cytomegalovirus exposure and HLA in healthy donors. Study-level points and caveats: The study labeled around 160 TCR beta chains cytomegalovirus-associated. An observed cluster of highly shared sequence variants was recorded as a likely sequencing artifact. It has been reported that TCR beta sequences accurately predicted the HLA-A and HLA-B alleles of most subjects. In a later analysis, a missense DCLRE1C variant was linked to TCR beta V- and J-gene trimming.

About this clone itself: Its antigen is currently unknown.

A multiplex PCR was run with 60 Vbeta primers and 13 Jbeta primers. TCRdb's copy holds only in-frame clones and misses some; the assay was immunoSEQ multiplex PCR. There are 100,000 or so clones in the sample; approximately 80% occur only once, and around 5% lies in the top ten. Trimming took 5 bases from V and 1 from J, leaving 19 bases between them. The CDR3 runs to 17 residues. Germline lookup yields CDR1 LNHNV and CDR2 YYDKDF (reference sequence). The TCR sequence derives from a female donor in good health and CMV-seropositive. The chain employs TRBV15 and TRBJ2-3; D possibly corresponds to TRBD2 (5 bases). Material for sequencing was PBMCs. CDR3 sequence (DNA): TGTGCCACCAGCCTGCTACGGAGAGCGGTAGGCACAGATACGCAGTATTTT. Its protein is CATSLLRRAVGTDTQYF.